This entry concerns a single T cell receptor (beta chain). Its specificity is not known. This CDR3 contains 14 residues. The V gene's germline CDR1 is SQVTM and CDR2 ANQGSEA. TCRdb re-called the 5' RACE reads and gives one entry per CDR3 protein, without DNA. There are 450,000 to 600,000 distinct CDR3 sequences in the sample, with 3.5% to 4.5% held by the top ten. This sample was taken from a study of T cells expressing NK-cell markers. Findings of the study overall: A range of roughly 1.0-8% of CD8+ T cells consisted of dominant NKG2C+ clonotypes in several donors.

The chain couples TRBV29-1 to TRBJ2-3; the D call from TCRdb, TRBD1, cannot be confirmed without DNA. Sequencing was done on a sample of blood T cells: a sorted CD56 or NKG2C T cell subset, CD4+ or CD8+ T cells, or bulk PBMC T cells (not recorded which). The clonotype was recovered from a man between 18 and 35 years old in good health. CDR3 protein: CSVEDRGGWDTQYF.